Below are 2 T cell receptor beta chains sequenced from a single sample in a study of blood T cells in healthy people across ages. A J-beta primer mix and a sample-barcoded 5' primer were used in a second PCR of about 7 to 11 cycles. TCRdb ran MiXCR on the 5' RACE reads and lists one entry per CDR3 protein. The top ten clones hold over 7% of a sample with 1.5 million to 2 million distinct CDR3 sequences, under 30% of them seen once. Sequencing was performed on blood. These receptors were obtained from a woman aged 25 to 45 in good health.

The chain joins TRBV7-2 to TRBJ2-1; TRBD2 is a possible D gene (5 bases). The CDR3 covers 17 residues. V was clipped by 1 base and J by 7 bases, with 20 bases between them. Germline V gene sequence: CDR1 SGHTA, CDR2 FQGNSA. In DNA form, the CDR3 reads TGTGCCAGCAGCTTAGTACGAACGGGGAGCGGAGTAAATGAGCAGTTCTTC. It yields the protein CASSLVRTGSGVNEQFF.

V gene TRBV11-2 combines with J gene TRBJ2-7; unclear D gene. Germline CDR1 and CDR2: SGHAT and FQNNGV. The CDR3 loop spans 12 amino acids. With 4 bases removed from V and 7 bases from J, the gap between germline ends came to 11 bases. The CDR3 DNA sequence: TGTGCCAGCAGCTCTGACGTGGTAGAGCAGTACTTC. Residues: CASSSDVVEQYF. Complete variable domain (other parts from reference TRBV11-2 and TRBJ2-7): EAGVAQSPRYKIIEKRQSVAFWCNPISGHATLYWYQQILGQGPKLLIQFQNNGVVDDSQLPKDRFSAERLKGVDSTLKIQPAKLEDSAVYLCASSSDVVEQYFGPGTRLTVT.